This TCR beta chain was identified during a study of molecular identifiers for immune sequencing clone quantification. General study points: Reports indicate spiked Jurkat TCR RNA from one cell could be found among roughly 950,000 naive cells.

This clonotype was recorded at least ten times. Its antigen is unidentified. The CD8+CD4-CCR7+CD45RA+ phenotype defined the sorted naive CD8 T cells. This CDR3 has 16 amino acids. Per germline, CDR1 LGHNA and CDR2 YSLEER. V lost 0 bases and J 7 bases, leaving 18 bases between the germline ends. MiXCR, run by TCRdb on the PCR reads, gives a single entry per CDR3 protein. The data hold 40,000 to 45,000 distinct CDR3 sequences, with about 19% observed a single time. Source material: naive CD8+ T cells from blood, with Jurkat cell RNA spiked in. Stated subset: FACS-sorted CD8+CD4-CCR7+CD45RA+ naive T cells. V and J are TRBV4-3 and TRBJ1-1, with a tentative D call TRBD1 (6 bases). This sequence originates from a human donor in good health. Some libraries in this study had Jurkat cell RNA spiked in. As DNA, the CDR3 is TGCGCCAGCAGCCAAGATACCGCAACCAGGGGAGGTGAAGCTTTCTTT. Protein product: CASSQDTATRGGEAFF.